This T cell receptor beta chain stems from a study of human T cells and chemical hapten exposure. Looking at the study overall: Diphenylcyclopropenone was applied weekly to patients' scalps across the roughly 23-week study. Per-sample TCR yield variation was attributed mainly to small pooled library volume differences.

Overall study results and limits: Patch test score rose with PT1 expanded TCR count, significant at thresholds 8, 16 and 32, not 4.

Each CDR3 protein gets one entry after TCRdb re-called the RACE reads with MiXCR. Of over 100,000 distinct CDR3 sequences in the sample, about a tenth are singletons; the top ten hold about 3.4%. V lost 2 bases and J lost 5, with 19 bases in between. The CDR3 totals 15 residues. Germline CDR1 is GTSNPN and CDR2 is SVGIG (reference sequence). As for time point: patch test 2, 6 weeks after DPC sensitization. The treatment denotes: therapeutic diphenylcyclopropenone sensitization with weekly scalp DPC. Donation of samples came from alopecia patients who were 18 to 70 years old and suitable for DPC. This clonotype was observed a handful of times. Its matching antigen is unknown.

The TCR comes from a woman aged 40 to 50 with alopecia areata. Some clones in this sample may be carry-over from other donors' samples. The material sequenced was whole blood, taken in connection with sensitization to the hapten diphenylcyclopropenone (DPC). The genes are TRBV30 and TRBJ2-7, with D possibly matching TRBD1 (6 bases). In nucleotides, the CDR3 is TGTGCCTGGAGTATTCCCTACAGGGAAAGGGACGAGCAGTACTTC. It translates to CAWSIPYRERDEQYF.